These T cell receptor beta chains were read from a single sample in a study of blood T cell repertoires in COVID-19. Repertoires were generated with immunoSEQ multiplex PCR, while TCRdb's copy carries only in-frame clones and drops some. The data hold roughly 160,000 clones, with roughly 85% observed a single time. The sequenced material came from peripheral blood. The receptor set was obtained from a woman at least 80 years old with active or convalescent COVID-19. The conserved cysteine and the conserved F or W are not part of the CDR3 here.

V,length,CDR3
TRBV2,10,ASSSNRYEQY
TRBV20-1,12,SASYRSSNQPQH
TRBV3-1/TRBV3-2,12,ASSQDGGGFTIY
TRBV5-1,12,ASSLVTGRNEQY
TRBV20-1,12,SASSVRLAGEQY
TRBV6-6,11,ASSYTGSQPQH
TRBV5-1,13,ASSDEQGWGEKLF
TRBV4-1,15,ASSQDKGVAGHYEQY
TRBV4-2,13,ASSQPGRFGETQY
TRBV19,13,ASTPGVTGASEAF
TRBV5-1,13,ASSLVTGLGREQF
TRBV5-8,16,ASSLVRTGESSRNIQY
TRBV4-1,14,ASSQQSGTGASPLH
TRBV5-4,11,ASSETGVETQY
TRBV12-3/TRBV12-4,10,ASSNPEREAF
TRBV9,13,ASSVRGGNTGELF
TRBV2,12,ASTLAGDRYEQY
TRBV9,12,ASSVKGQGDGYT
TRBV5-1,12,ASSLGQAGNTIY
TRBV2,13,ASSEAKQGLYGYT
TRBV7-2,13,ASSQSRGGNQPQH
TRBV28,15,ASSQVPTGVSNQPQH
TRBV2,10,ASMGRNTEAF
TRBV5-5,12,ASSLSGRWDTQY
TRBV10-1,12,ASSESGGNTEAF
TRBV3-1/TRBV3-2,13,ASSQGGAGGDTQY
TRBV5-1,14,ASSLRQGALGEKLF
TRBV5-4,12,ASSPTRGADTQY
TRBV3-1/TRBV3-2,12,ASSRQGGYTEAF
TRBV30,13,AWSNGQGGNTEAF
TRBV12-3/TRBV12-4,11,ASWRGGNSPLH
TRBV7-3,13,ASSPGGTGLDGYT
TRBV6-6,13,ASSSGLAGPHEQY
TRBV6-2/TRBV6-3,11,ASSPTGSDGYT
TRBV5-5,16,ASSSTSGQGFWTGELF
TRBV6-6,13,ASSILAGAAETQY
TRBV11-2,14,ASSVGLAGSTGELF
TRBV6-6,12,ASILADSYNEQF
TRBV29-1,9,SVLQGTEQY
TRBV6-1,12,ASSDWGQPHGYT
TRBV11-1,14,ASSSRDYSLTDTQY
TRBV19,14,ASSRRQGGSYNEQF
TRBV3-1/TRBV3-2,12,ASSQVARGGGYT
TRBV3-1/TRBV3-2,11,ASSLQGIGELF
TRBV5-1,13,ASSQQPRGDNEQF
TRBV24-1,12,ATSDLSAGFGYT
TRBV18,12,ASSLKTGTDTQY
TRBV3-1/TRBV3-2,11,ASSQSGGQPQH
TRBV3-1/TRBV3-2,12,ASSQAGLGTEAF
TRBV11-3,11,ASSANQGTEAF
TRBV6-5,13,ASSPTKRSNYGYT
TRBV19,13,ASSIGMVGSYGYT
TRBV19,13,ASRVTGVDNEKLF
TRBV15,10,ATSRDTGGYT
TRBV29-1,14,SGLKGLSSLNTEAF